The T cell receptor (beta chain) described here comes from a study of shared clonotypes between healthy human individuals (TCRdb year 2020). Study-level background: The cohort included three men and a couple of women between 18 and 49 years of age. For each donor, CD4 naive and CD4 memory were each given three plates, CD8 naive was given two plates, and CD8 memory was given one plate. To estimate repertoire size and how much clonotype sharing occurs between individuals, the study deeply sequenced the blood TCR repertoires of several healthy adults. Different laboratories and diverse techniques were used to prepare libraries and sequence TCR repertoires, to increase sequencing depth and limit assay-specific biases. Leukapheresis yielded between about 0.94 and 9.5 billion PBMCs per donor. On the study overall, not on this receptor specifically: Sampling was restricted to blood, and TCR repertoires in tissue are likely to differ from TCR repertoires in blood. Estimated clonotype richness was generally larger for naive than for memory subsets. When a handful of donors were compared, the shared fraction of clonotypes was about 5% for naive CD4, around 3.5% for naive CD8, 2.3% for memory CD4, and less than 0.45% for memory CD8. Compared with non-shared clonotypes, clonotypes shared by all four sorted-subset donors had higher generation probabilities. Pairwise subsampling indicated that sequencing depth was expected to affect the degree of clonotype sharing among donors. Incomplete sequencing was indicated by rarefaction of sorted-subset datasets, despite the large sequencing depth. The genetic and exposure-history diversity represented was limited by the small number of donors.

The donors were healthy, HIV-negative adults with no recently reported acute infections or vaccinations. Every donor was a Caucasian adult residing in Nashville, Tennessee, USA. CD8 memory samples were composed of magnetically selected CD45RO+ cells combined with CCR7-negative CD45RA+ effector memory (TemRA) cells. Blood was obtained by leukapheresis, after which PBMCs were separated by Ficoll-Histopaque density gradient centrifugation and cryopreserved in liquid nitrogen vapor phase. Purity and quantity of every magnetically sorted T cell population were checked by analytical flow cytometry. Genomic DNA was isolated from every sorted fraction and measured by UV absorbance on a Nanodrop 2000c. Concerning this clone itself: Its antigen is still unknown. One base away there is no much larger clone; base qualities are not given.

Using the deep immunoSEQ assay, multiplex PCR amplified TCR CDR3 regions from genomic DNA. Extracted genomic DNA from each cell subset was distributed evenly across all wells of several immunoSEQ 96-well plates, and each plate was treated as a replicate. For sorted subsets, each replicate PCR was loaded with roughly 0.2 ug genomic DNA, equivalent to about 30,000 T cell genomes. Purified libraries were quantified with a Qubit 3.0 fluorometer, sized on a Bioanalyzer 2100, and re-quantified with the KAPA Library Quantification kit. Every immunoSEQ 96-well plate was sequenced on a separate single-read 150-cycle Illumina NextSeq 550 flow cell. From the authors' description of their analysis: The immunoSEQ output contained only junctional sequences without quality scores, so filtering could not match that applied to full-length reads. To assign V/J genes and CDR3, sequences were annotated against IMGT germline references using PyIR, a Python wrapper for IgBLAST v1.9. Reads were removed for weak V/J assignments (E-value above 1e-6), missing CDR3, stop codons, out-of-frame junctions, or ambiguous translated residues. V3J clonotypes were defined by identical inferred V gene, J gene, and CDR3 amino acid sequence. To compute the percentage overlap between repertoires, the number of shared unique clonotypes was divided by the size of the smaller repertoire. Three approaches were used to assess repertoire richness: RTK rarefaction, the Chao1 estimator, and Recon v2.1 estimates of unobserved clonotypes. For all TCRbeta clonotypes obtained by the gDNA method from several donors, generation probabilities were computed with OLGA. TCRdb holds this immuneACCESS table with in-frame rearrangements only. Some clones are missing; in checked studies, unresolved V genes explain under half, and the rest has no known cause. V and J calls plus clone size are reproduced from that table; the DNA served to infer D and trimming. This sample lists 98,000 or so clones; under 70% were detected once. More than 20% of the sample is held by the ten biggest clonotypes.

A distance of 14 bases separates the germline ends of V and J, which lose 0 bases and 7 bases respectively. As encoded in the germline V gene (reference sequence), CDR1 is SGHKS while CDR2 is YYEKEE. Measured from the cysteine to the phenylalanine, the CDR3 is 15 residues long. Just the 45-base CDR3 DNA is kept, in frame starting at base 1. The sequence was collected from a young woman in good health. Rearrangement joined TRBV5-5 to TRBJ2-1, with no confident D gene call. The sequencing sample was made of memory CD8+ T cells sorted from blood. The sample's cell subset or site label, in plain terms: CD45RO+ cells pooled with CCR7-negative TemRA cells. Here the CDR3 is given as CASSLAGGIRNEQFF. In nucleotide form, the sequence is TGTGCCAGCAGCTTGGCCGGTGGGATTAGGAATGAGCAGTTCTTC.